This T cell receptor (beta chain) was captured by sequencing in a study of T cell responses to AZD1222 COVID-19 vaccine. Whole-study results and caveats: Researchers took repertoire samples only after the peak T cell response had come. Vaccine-associated CD4 TCRs ranged over spike, dominating at 160-218 and 743-854. In the spike-specific TCR repertoire, nearly half reportedly target unmutated variant regions.

About this clone itself: The antigen is undetermined. Other DNA sequences in the sample encode the same CDR3.

The data were produced by immunoSEQ multiplex PCR, yet TCRdb's version contains in-frame clones alone and is incomplete. The data show roughly 84,000 clones, with 70% to 90% seen just once and about 12% held by the top ten. The CDR3 covers 11 residues. Trimming stripped 4 bases from V and 4 bases from J, with 3 bases between. Germline loops: CDR1 KGHDR, CDR2 SFDVKD. The chain joins TRBV24-1 to TRBJ2-5; D uncertain. This TCR derives from an adult who received the AZD1222 COVID-19 vaccine. This specimen was peripheral blood, taken 28 days after the second AZD1222 dose. The CDR3 spells CATSDGETQYF. Here the CDR3 DNA reads TGTGCCACCAGTGACGGAGAGACCCAGTACTTC.